This T cell receptor beta chain comes out of a study of Tregs in tolerant kidney transplant recipients. Findings and limits, study-wide: The small number of patients limits these findings pending further validation.

Related graft donors supplied nonmyeloablative bone marrow transplants, and mixed chimerism was transient. Worth noting for this clone: Its specificity is not known.

Assay: immunoSEQ multiplex PCR; the TCRdb copy retains only in-frame clones and omits some. This listing includes tens of thousands of clones. This material consisted of CD4+ T cells from blood (PBMCs), taken 24 months after the transplant. The TCR was taken from a human patient who received a combined kidney and bone marrow transplant. The T cells may come from the graft donor.

The CDR3 sequence is CASVAVSSYNEQFF. The DNA read from the CDR3 is TGTGCCAGTGTGGCGGTAAGCTCCTACAATGAG. The chain couples TRBV5-4 to TRBJ2-1; no definite D call. The read ends 3 residues early relative to the CDR3; the germline J gene fills the gap. CDR3 length equals 14 residues. Germline CDR1 is SGHNT and CDR2 is YYREEE (reference sequence). V lost 8 bases and J lost 0, with 12 bases in between.